This T cell receptor (beta chain) was recorded in a study of T-cell memory formation after mild COVID-19. Germline CDR1 SGHRS, CDR2 YFSETQ. V lost 0 bases and J 3 bases, leaving 12 bases between the germline ends. The CDR3 runs to 15 residues. TCR alpha and TCR beta cDNA libraries carrying sample barcodes and UMIs were produced by 5'RACE using constant-segment primers. MiXCR was run by TCRdb on the 5' RACE reads, yielding one entry per CDR3 protein. In the table there are about 340,000 distinct CDR3 sequences, 20% to 25% of which are singletons. The sequencing input was PBMCs or a T cell subset sorted from them (not recorded which). The chain couples TRBV5-1 to TRBJ2-5; TRBD1 might be the D (5 bases). The sequence was obtained from a man younger than 35 who had mild COVID-19 (a few samples of this study predate the infection). Cell type and time point are not known. The CDR3 DNA reads TGCGCCAGCAGCTTGGACGGTGGCAGGGAAGAGACCCAGTACTTC. It codes for CASSLDGGREETQYF.